One sample yielded the 21 T cell receptor beta chains listed below, sequenced in a study of shared clonotypes between healthy human individuals. The table came from immunoSEQ multiplex PCR; TCRdb's copy has only in-frame clones and leaves some out. This table holds 600,000 or so clones, 95% found once. Naive CD8 cells lacked CD45RO and underwent positive selection for CCR7, leaving out terminally differentiated effector memory CD45RA+ cells. Sample: naive CD8+ T cells sorted from blood. The receptors derive from a woman under 40 in good health.

The rearrangement uses TRBV25-1 and TRBJ1-4; the match to TRBD1 covers 10 bases. The junction had 4 bases not matched to a gene; V was cut back by 3 bases and J by 6 bases. This CDR3 is 15 amino acids long. Germline CDR1 is MGHDK and CDR2 is SYGVNS. This CDR3 reads CASSEPGQGHEKLFF. The CDR3, as DNA: TGTGCCAGCAGTGAGCCGGGACAGGGGCATGAAAAACTGTTTTTT.

The chain couples TRBV19 to TRBJ2-6, with TRBD2 matching 14 bases. The length of the CDR3 is 16 residues. Germline loops: CDR1 LNHDA, CDR2 SQIVND (reference sequence). CDR3 sequence: CAAGLAGELGANVLTF. The CDR3 bases are TGTGCTGCGGGACTAGCGGGAGAGTTGGGGGCCAACGTCCTGACTTTC.

V and J are TRBV5-5 and TRBJ1-5, with a weak D call TRBD1 (5 bases). Germline V lookup: CDR1 SGHKS, CDR2 YYEKEE (reference sequence). CDR3 length equals 17 residues. V dropped 0 bases and J dropped 5 bases, with 18 bases sitting between them. The CDR3 nucleotides are TGTGCCAGCAGCTTGGAACGGGGTGGGGACCCCTATCAGCCCCAGCATTTT. It encodes CASSLERGGDPYQPQHF.

This chain joins TRBV28 and TRBJ2-7; possibly TRBD2 for D (5 bases). V shed 4 bases and J shed 3 bases, with 19 bases lying between them. CDR1 is MDHEN, CDR2 SYDVKM, per germline. The CDR3 has 16 residues. The CDR3 sequence: CASSSTRMRAVYEQYF. CDR3 DNA sequence: TGTGCCAGCAGTTCAACCCGGATGCGGGCGGTCTACGAGCAGTACTTC. Full variable domain (outside the CDR3, taken from reference TRBV28 and TRBJ2-7): DVKVTQSSRYLVKRTGEKVFLECVQDMDHENMFWYRQDPGLGLRLIYFSYDVKMKEKGDIPEGYSVSREKKERFSLILESASTNQTSMYLCASSSTRMRAVYEQYFGPGTRLTVT.

This clone was seen once. The chain joins TRBV28 to TRBJ2-5; no clear D gene. CDR3 length: 16 amino acids. Trimming left V 4 bases short and J 1 base short, with 16 bases between. Germline CDR1 reads MDHEN; CDR2 reads SYDVKM. The DNA for the CDR3 is TGTGCCAGCAGTTACTTCCTTACAGATACCCAAGAGACCCAGTACTTC. Translation: CASSYFLTDTQETQYF.

This chain joins TRBV27 and TRBJ2-7; 14 nucleotides line up with TRBD2. The CDR3 has 15 amino acids. Trimming removed 2 bases from V and 4 bases from J; junction bases left unmatched: 1. The V gene's germline CDR1 is MNHEY and CDR2 SMNVEV (reference sequence). CDR3 DNA sequence: TGTGCCAGCAGTTTAGGACTAGCGGGAGGATACGAGCAGTACTTC. This gives the protein CASSLGLAGGYEQYF.

The V gene is TRBV28, the J gene TRBJ2-1; the D is unclear. Germline loops: CDR1 MDHEN, CDR2 SYDVKM. The CDR3 extends over 18 amino acids. The germline V and J ends were trimmed by 4 bases and 2 bases, with 21 bases remaining between them. The CDR3 DNA follows: TGTGCCAGCAGTTCCCGTGTAATAAAGGGATTGGCCTACAATGAGCAGTTCTTC. It yields the protein CASSSRVIKGLAYNEQFF.

The V call is TRBV7-9, the J call TRBJ2-7; tentatively, D is TRBD1 (5 bases). This CDR3 spans 12 amino acids. CDR1 is SEHNR and CDR2 is FQNEAQ in the germline V gene (reference sequence). Trimming left V 8 bases short and J 0 bases short, with 8 bases between. This CDR3 reads CASETASYEQYF. CDR3 nucleotides: TGTGCCAGCGAGACAGCCTCCTACGAGCAGTACTTC. The full variable domain, with the rest looked up from reference TRBV7-9 and TRBJ2-7, is DTGVSQNPRHKITKRGQNVTFRCDPISEHNRLYWYRQTLGQGPEFLTYFQNEAQLEKSRLLSDRFSAERPKGSFSTLEIQRTEQGDSAMYLCASETASYEQYFGPGTRLTVT.

The chain is built from TRBV7-9 and TRBJ2-7; TRBD2 agrees at 9 bases. Germline V gives CDR1 SEHNR, CDR2 FQNEAQ (reference sequence). The junction had 15 bases not matched to a gene; V was cut back by 1 base and J by 2 bases. The CDR3 covers 19 residues. The CDR3 bases are TGTGCCAGCAGCTTAGTAATCCGGGACGGTAGCGGGAGCGCCTACGAGCAGTACTTC. Its protein is CASSLVIRDGSGSAYEQYF. The full variable domain, in which reference TRBV7-9 and TRBJ2-7 provide the parts outside the CDR3, is DTGVSQNPRHKITKRGQNVTFRCDPISEHNRLYWYRQTLGQGPEFLTYFQNEAQLEKSRLLSDRFSAERPKGSFSTLEIQRTEQGDSAMYLCASSLVIRDGSGSAYEQYFGPGTRLTVT.

This rearrangement joins TRBV2 to TRBJ2-1; D is perhaps TRBD2 (5 bases). Trimming took 2 bases from V and 5 from J, leaving 19 bases between them. The germline V gene encodes CDR1 SNHLY and CDR2 FYNNEI. CDR3 length equals 17 residues. The CDR3 spells CASSEIGLARRNNEQFF. The CDR3 nucleotides read TGTGCCAGCAGTGAAATTGGGCTAGCTCGAAGGAACAATGAGCAGTTCTTC. Supplemented by reference TRBV2 and TRBJ2-1, the full variable domain reads EPEVTQTPSHQVTQMGQEVILRCVPISNHLYFYWYRQILGQKVEFLVSFYNNEISEKSEIFDDQFSVERPDGSNFTLKIRSTKLEDSAMYFCASSEIGLARRNNEQFFGPGTRLTVL.

The CDR3 here is CASSGTSDTGQYF. CDR3 DNA sequence: TGCGCCAGCAGTGGGACTAGCGACACCGGGCAGTACTTC. The chain combines TRBV10-1 with TRBJ2-7; TRBD2 agrees at 9 bases. The CDR3 consists of 13 residues. In germline, CDR1 is WNHNN, CDR2 SYGVQD (reference sequence). The ends lost 4 bases at V and 9 bases at J; junction bases unmatched: 7.

This clone was seen a single time. V and J are TRBV19 and TRBJ2-5; the match to TRBD2 covers 12 bases. The J call may not be correct, given that the DNA end is closer to TRBJ2-7. Germline V gene lookup returns CDR1 LNHDA and CDR2 SQIVND (reference sequence). This CDR3 spans 13 amino acids. CDR3 region: CASSMTSGSEQYF. CDR3 DNA sequence: TGTGCCAGTAGTATGACTAGCGGGAGCGAGCAGTACTTC.

The chain is built from TRBV11-2 and TRBJ2-7; 7 bases map to TRBD1. The CDR3 is 15 residues long. With V trimmed by 1 base and J by 2 bases, 5 bases remained unmatched. Germline assignment: CDR1 SGHAT and CDR2 FQNNGV. CDR3 in amino acids: CASSLGWDRAYEQYF. Written as DNA, the CDR3 is TGTGCCAGCAGCTTAGGGTGGGACAGAGCCTACGAGCAGTACTTC.

This clone was counted once. V is TRBV5-6 and J is TRBJ1-1, with D unresolved. CDR3 length: 13 amino acids. Germline CDR1 SGHDT, CDR2 YYEEEE. The germline V and J ends were trimmed by 1 base and 8 bases, with 12 bases remaining between them. The CDR3 here is CASSLTRAREAFF. In DNA form, the CDR3 reads TGTGCCAGCAGCTTGACTAGGGCGAGGGAAGCTTTCTTT. The entire variable domain, with the rest obtained from reference TRBV5-6 and TRBJ1-1, is as follows: DAGVTQSPTHLIKTRGQQVTLRCSPKSGHDTVSWYQQALGQGPQFIFQYYEEEERQRGNFPDRFSGHQFPNYSSELNVNALLLGDSALYLCASSLTRAREAFFGQGTRLTVV.

As regards this clone: Other DNA sequences in this sample translate to the same CDR3. J is TRBJ2-7 and V is TRBV11-2, with TRBD2 identical over 7 bases. Germline V gene lookup returns CDR1 SGHAT and CDR2 FQNNGV. V was clipped by 5 bases and J by 2 bases; unmatched bases: 3. The CDR3 has 13 amino acids. CDR3 protein: CASSAGLPYEQYF. The CDR3 nucleotides are TGTGCCAGCAGCGCGGGACTACCCTACGAGCAGTACTTC. The entire variable domain, with the rest obtained from reference TRBV11-2 and TRBJ2-7, is as follows: EAGVAQSPRYKIIEKRQSVAFWCNPISGHATLYWYQQILGQGPKLLIQFQNNGVVDDSQLPKDRFSAERLKGVDSTLKIQPAKLEDSAVYLCASSAGLPYEQYFGPGTRLTVT.

Worth noting for this clone: The same CDR3 also results from other DNA sequences found in this sample. The chain has TRBV27 and TRBJ2-6; maybe TRBD1 (6 bases). Germline V lookup: CDR1 MNHEY, CDR2 SMNVEV (reference sequence). The CDR3 consists of 16 residues. The V end lost 1 base, the J end lost 3 bases, and 10 bases lay between the germline ends. The CDR3 loop reads CASSLLGTSGANVLTF. The CDR3 DNA follows: TGTGCCAGCAGTTTATTGGGGACAAGTGGGGCCAACGTCCTGACTTTC. Looking up the rest from reference TRBV27 and TRBJ2-6 gives the full variable domain: EAQVTQNPRYLITVTGKKLTVTCSQNMNHEYMSWYRQDPGLGLRQIYYSMNVEVTDKGDVPEGYKVSRKEKRNFPLILESPSPNQTSLYFCASSLLGTSGANVLTFGAGSRLTVL.

The chain couples TRBV5-8 to TRBJ2-7; no clear D gene. V was trimmed by 4 bases and J by 0 bases, leaving 8 bases between them. Germline V lookup: CDR1 SGHTS, CDR2 YDEGEE. The CDR3 spans 13 residues. The CDR3 DNA is TGTGCCAGCAGCCCGATAAGCTCCTACGAGCAGTACTTC. Translated, it gives CASSPISSYEQYF. The whole variable domain, filled in from reference TRBV5-8 and TRBJ2-7, reads EAGVTQSPTHLIKTRGQQATLRCSPISGHTSVYWYQQALGLGLQFLLWYDEGEERNRGNFPPRFSGRQFPNYSSELNVNALELEDSALYLCASSPISSYEQYFGPGTRLTVT.

The chain employs TRBV14 and TRBJ2-5; TRBD2 matches 14 bases. This CDR3 spans 19 amino acids. Per the germline V gene, CDR1 is SGHDN and CDR2 is FVKESK. J gave up 0 bases and V 1 base, and 7 bases lay outside the gene matches. CDR3 amino acids: CASSQARGLAGVYQETQYF. CDR3 coding DNA: TGTGCCAGCAGCCAAGCTCGGGGACTAGCGGGAGTGTACCAAGAGACCCAGTACTTC.

This sequence joins TRBV7-2 and TRBJ2-7, with a weak D call TRBD1 (5 bases). V shed 1 base and J shed 5 bases, with 12 bases lying between them. Per the germline V gene, CDR1 is SGHTA and CDR2 is FQGNSA. The CDR3 runs to 14 residues. The CDR3 bases are TGTGCCAGCAGCTTAGGACAGCTGGGGCACGAGCAGTACTTC. Translated, it gives CASSLGQLGHEQYF. The variable domain in full, completed from reference TRBV7-2 and TRBJ2-7, reads GAGVSQSPSNKVTEKGKDVELRCDPISGHTALYWYRQSLGQGLEFLIYFQGNSAPDKSGLPSDRFSAERTGGSVSTLTIQRTQQEDSAVYLCASSLGQLGHEQYFGPGTRLTVT.

This chain connects TRBV27 to TRBJ2-1; D unresolved. Trimming pared 8 bases from V and 1 base from J, leaving 21 bases between. The length of the CDR3 is 17 residues. CDR1 is MNHEY and CDR2 is SMNVEV in the germline V gene (reference sequence). The CDR3 loop is CASFSWRIGSSYNEQFF. The CDR3 nucleotides are TGTGCCAGCTTCTCCTGGCGCATCGGATCGTCCTACAATGAGCAGTTCTTC.

The chain has TRBV29-1 and TRBJ2-3; D possibly corresponds to TRBD2 (6 bases). This CDR3 has 13 residues. Trimming took 5 bases from V and 0 from J, leaving 9 bases between them. Germline CDR1 reads SQVTM; CDR2 reads ANQGSEA. This CDR3 reads CSVKSGSTDTQYF. CDR3 nucleotides: TGCAGCGTTAAAAGCGGGAGCACAGATACGCAGTATTTT.